The T cell receptor (beta chain) described here comes from a study of cytomegalovirus exposure and HLA in healthy donors. The study, taken as a whole, reports: In a later analysis, V- and J-gene trimming of beta chains associated with a DCLRE1C missense variant, replicated independently. Judged likely to be a sequencing artifact was a cluster of highly shared sequence variants.

Amplification used 60 Vbeta primers and 13 Jbeta primers. Assay: immunoSEQ multiplex PCR; the TCRdb copy retains only in-frame clones and omits some. The table includes about 120,000 clones, around 73% detected once. To note about this clone: Its antigen remains unknown.

V trimming: 4 bases; J trimming: 2 bases; junction bases outside the gene matches: 9. The CDR3 totals 15 residues. Germline V gives CDR1 SGHNT, CDR2 YYREEE (reference sequence). Sequenced: PBMCs. The V gene is TRBV5-4, the J gene TRBJ2-7; 7 bases are a match to TRBD1. This TCR derives from a female donor in good health and CMV-seronegative. CDR3: CASSPETGSPYEQYF. For the CDR3, the DNA is TGTGCCAGCAGCCCTGAGACAGGGTCCCCCTACGAGCAGTACTTC.